This T cell receptor beta chain was sequenced in a study of T cells in localized non-small cell lung cancer. Trimming cost V 5 bases and J 8 bases; bases outside gene matches: 7. This CDR3 is 13 amino acids long. Per germline, CDR1 SGHRS and CDR2 YFSETQ. Study results and caveats: A median of approximately 54 clones ranked among the top 100 in tumor appeared in adjacent lung. Compared with tumor, uninvolved adjacent lung displayed greater T cell clonality, ranking highest overall. Those with higher blood T cell density had longer overall survival. Analysis by sequencing included only one tumor region, so heterogeneity remains possible.

Some clones are missing from TCRdb's copy, which holds only in-frame ones; the method was immunoSEQ multiplex PCR. The repertoire has 11,000 to 15,000 clones, approximately 84% of them found once; the top ten carry around 4%. There are a few counts of this clone. No antigen is known for it. This chain connects TRBV5-1 to TRBJ2-4; TRBD1 matches 7 bases. This TCR was recovered from a female donor over 55 with stage I squamous cell lung carcinoma. Specimen: peripheral blood, collected before any cancer treatment. The CDR3 DNA reads TGCGCCAGCAGATACGACAGGGCGGACATTCAGTACTTC. Translated: CASRYDRADIQYF.